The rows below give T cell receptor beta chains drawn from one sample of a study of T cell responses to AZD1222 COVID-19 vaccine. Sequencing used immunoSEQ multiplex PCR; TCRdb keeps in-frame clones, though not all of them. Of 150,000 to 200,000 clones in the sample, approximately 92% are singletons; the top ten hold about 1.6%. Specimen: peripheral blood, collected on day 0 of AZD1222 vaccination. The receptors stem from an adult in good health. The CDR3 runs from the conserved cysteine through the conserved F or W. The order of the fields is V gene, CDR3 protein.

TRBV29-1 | CSGLGTSDEQFF
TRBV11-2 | CASSLVGVANYEQYF
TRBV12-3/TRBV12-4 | CASSYLMDTQYF
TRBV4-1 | CASSRTDNYEQYF
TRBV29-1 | CSVIGQGSSYEQYF
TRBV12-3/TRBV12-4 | CASSFAGNQPQHF
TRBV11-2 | CASSLGLGNSPLHF
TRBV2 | CASSEYGQAEAFF
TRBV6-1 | CASSEPGTRTSNEQFF
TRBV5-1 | CASSPTSGSYNEQFF
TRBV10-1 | CASSAGQGNSPLHF
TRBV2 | CASSYGQERYGYTF
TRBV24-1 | CATAPAGVSLDTQYF
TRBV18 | CASSSMAQGYEQYF
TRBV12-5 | CASAIGQGRQPQHF
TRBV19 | CASCTGYSGNTIYF
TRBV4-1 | CASSQAGGPDTQYF
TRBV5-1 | CASSLTTANTGELFF
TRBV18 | CASSPSGSSGYGYTF
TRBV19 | CASSLDRAGGYTF
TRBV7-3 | CASSLSRGQVGELFF
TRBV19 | CASSMGGNTEAFF
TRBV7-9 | CASSFRTGGTDTQYF
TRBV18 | CASSPPRGGRDNEQFF
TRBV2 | CASSEAWHQPQHF
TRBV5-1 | CASSTSGAVQETQYF
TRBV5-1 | CASSLSGQETQYF
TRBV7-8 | CASSRARSGANVLTF
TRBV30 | CAWNLYSGNTIYF
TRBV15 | CATRGTGEGQPQHF
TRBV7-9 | CASSRGTAFNEKLFF
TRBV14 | CASSHSLGVGTEAFF
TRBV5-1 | CASSAWTDNEQFF
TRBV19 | CASSVRRPQPQHF
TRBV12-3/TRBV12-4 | CASRPDREYEQYF
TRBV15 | CATSRGKGLDYGYTF
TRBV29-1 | CSVEDRGLDTQYF
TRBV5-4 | CASSFQAFGSPLHF
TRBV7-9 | CASMRGLVAYNEQFF
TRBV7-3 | CASSLQGGVTEAFF
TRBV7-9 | CASSSHPGQEQETQYF
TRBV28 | CASRLPGRLNEQFF
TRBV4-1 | CASSQRTGQETQYF
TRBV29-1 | CSVRTGGKTEAFF
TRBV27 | CASSKLDRNTEAFF
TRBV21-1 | CASSKEGPTSGSGEQYF
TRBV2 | CASSGAPGNEQYF